This T cell receptor beta chain was captured by sequencing in a study of breast tumors, draining lymph nodes, adjacent tissues. Study results and caveats: Tumor repertoires ranked between lymph nodes and nontumor tissue in diversity, with V and J gene preferences. That most tumor T cells come from lymph nodes remained unproven.

Breast cancer patients provided tissue from their axillary draining lymph nodes. This clonotype was found many times. Antigen specificity is unknown. TCRdb reanalysed the multiplex PCR reads using MiXCR and keeps one entry per CDR3 protein. The sample consists of approximately 130,000 distinct CDR3 sequences, approximately 22% of them appearing once. The trim removed 0 bases at V and 5 bases at J, leaving 13 bases unmatched. In germline, CDR1 is DFQATT, CDR2 SNEGSKA (reference sequence). This CDR3 is built from 16 residues. Sequenced sample: axillary lymph node tissue. The clonotype was recovered from a female donor with breast cancer. Some clones in this sample may be carry-over from other donors' samples. The chain joins TRBV20-1 to TRBJ2-7; 7 bases are shared with TRBD2. CDR3 sequence: CSAREGSGTPLHEQYF. In nucleotides, the CDR3 is TGCAGTGCTAGAGAGGGAAGCGGGACGCCCCTCCACGAGCAGTACTTC.